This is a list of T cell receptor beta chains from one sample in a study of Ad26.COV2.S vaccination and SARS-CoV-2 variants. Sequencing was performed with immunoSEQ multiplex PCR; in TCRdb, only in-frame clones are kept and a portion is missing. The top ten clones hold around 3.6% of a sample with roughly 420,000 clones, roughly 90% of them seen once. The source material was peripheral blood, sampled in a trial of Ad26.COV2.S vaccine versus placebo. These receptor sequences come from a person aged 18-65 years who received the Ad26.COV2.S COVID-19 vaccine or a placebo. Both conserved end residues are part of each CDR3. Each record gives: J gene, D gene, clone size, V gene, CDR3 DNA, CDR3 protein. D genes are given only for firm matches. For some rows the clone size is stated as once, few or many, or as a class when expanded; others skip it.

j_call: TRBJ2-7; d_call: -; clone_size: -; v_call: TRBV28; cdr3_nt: TGTGCCAGCAGTTTATTAGCCGAGCAGTACTTC; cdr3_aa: CASSLLAEQYF
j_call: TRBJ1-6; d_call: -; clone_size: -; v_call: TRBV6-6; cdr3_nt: TGTGCCAGCAGTTACTGGCAGGGAGGTTCACCCCTCCACTTT; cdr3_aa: CASSYWQGGSPLHF
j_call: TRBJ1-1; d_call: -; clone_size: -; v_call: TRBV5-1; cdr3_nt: TGCGCCAGCAGCTTTGGGCCCAACCCAAGGGTCACTGAAGCTTTCTTT; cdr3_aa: CASSFGPNPRVTEAFF
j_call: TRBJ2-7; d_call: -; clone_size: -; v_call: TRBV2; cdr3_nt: TGTGCCAGCAGTGTCCGGAACCCGAGGCGGGAGCAGTACTTC; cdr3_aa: CASSVRNPRREQYF
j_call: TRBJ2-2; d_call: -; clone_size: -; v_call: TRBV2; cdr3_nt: TGTGCCAGCAGTGAAGAGCGGGACACCGGGGAGCTGTTTTTT; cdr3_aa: CASSEERDTGELFF
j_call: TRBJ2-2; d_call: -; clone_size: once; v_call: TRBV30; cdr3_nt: TGTGCCTGGAGTCCGTGGGGACTGAACACCGGGGAGCTGTTTTTT; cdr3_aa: CAWSPWGLNTGELFF
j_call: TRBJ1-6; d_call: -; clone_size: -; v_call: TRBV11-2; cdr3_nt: TGTGCCAGCAGCGCACAGGGATTCGATAATTCACCCCTCCACTTT; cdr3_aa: CASSAQGFDNSPLHF
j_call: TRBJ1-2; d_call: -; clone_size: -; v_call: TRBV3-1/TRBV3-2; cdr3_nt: TGTGCCAGCAGTCCCCTAGGGAAGGGCTACACCTTC; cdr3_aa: CASSPLGKGYTF
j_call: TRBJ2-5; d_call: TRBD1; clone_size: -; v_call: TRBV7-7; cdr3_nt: TGTGCCAGCAGCTTAAAGTCAGGGGGCTTTCATGGGGAGACCCAGTACTTC; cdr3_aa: CASSLKSGGFHGETQYF
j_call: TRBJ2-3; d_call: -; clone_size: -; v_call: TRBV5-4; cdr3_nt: TGTGCCAGCAGCCCTGATCATAGCACAGATACGCAGTATTTT; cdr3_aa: CASSPDHSTDTQYF
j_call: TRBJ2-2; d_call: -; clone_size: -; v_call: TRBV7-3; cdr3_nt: TGTGCCAGCAGCTCGCTCTCGTCCGGGGAGCTGTTTTTT; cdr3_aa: CASSSLSSGELFF
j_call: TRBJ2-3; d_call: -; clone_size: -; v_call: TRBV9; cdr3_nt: TGTGCCAGCAGCCCGAGCTTAGGGGGCACAGATACGCAGTATTTT; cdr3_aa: CASSPSLGGTDTQYF